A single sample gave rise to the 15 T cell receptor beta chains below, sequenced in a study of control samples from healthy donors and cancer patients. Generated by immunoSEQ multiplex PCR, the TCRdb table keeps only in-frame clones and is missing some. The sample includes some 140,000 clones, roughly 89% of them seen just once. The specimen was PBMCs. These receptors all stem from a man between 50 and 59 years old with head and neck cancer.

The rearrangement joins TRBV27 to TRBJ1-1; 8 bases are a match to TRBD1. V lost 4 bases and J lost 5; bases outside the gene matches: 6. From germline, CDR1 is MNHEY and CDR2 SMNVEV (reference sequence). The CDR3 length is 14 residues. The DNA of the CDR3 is TGTGCCAGCAGTTCCCGGACAGGGAAGACTGAAGCTTTCTTT. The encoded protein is CASSSRTGKTEAFF.

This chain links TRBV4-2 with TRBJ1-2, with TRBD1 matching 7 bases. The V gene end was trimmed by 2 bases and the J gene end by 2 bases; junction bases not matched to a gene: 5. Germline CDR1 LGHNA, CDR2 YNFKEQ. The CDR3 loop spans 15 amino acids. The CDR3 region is CASSQSGQANYGYTF. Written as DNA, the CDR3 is TGTGCCAGCAGCCAATCCGGACAGGCAAACTATGGCTACACCTTC.

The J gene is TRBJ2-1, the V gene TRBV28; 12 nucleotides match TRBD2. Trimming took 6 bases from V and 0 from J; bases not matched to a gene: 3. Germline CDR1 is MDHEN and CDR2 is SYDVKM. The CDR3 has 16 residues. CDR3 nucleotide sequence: TGTGCCAGCAGAAAGACTAGCGGGAGCTCCTACAATGAGCAGTTCTTC. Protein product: CASRKTSGSSYNEQFF.

This CDR3 reads CASSPIGYNEQFF. The CDR3 DNA follows: TGTGCCAGCAGTCCAATAGGGTACAATGAGCAGTTCTTC. The rearrangement uses TRBV27 and TRBJ2-1; D is unresolved. Trimming took 5 bases from V and 4 from J, leaving 9 bases between them. The germline V gene has CDR1 MNHEY and CDR2 SMNVEV (reference sequence). CDR3 length: 13 amino acids.

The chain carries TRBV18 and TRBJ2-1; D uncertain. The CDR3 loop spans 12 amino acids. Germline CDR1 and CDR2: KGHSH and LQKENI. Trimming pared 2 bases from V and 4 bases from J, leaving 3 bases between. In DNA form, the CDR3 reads TGTGCCAGCTCACCAGTGTACAATGAGCAGTTCTTC. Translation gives CASSPVYNEQFF.

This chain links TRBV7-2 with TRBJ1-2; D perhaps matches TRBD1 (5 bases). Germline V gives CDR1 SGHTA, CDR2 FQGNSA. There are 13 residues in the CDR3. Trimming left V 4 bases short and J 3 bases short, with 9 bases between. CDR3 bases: TGTGCCAGCAGCTCGGGGGGTCACTATGGCTACACCTTC. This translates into CASSSGGHYGYTF.

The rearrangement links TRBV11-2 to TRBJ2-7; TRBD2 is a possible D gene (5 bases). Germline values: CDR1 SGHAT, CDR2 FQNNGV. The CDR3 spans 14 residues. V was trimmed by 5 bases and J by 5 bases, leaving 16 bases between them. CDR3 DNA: TGTGCCAGCAGCCGGAGGTTCCCTGGGCACGAGCAGTACTTC. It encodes CASSRRFPGHEQYF.

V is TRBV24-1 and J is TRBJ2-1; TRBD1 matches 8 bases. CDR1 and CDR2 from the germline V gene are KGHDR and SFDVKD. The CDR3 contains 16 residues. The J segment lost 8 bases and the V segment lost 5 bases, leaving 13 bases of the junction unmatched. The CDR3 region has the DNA TGTGCCACCAGTGCAGCCGGGACAGGTGAGGTCCATGAGCAGTTCTTC. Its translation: CATSAAGTGEVHEQFF.

The DNA of the CDR3 is TGTGCCAGCAGTTTATTAGGAGAGAGGGTTAATTCACCCCTCCACTTT. Protein product: CASSLLGERVNSPLHF. The chain carries TRBV27 and TRBJ1-6; no clear D. Germline loops: CDR1 MNHEY, CDR2 SMNVEV (reference sequence). This CDR3 contains 16 residues. The V end lost 1 base, the J end lost 6 bases, and 13 bases lay between the germline ends.

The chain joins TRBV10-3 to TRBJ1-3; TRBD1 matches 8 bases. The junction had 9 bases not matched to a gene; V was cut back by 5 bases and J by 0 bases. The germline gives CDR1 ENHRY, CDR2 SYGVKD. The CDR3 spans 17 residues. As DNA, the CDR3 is TGTGCCATCAGTCCTGGGACAGGCCCGTTCTCTGGAAACACCATATATTTT. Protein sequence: CAISPGTGPFSGNTIYF.

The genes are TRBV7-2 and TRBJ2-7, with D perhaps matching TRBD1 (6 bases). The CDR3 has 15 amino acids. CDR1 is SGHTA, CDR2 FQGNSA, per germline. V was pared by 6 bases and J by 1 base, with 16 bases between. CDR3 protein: CASSLDGTNSYEQYF. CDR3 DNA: TGTGCCAGCAGTCTTGACGGGACAAATTCCTACGAGCAGTACTTC. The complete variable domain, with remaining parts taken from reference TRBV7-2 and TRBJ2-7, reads GAGVSQSPSNKVTEKGKDVELRCDPISGHTALYWYRQSLGQGLEFLIYFQGNSAPDKSGLPSDRFSAERTGGSVSTLTIQRTQQEDSAVYLCASSLDGTNSYEQYFGPGTRLTVT.

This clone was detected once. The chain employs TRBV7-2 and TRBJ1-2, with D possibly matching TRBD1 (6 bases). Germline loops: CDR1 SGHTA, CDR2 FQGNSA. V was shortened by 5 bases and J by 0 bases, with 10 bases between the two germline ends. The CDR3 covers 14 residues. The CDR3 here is CASSVRTANYGYTF. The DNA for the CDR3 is TGTGCCAGCAGCGTTCGGACAGCTAACTATGGCTACACCTTC.

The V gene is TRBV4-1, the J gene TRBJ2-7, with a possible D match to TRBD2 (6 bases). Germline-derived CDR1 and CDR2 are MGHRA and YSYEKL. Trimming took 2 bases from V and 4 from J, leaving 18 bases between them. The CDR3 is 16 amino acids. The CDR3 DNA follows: TGCGCCAGCAGCCAACCTGGCCGGGACTCCCGGTACGAGCAGTACTTC. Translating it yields CASSQPGRDSRYEQYF.

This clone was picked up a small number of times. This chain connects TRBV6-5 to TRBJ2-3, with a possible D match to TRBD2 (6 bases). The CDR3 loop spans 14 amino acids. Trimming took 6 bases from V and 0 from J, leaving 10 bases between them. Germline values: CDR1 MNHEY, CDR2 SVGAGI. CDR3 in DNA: TGTGCCAGCAGCCAGGACTACAGCACAGATACGCAGTATTTT. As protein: CASSQDYSTDTQYF.

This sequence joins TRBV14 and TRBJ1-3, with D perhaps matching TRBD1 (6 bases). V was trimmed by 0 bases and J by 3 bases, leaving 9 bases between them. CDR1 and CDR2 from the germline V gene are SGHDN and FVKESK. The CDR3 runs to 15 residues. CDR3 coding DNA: TGTGCCAGCAGCCAAGACAGGGGAAGTGGAAACACCATATATTTT. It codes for CASSQDRGSGNTIYF.